One sample yielded the 3 T cell receptor beta chains listed below, sequenced in a study of tumor-infiltrating lymphocytes in primary liver carcinoma. TCR beta cDNA was made from 400 to 600 ng total RNA with a constant-region primer. Investigators got TCR beta libraries out of three nested multiplex PCR rounds, done with slightly modified ARM-PCR. Amplification in the first two PCR rounds was performed using TRBV1-TRBV30 forward primers and a C-beta reverse primer for roughly 10 cycles each. TCRdb independently ran MiXCR on the multiplex PCR reads; one entry per CDR3 protein. Of about 60,000 distinct CDR3 sequences listed, about two thirds are singletons. Unsorted bulk tissue of about 20-32 mg yielded co-extracted RNA and DNA. The specimen was liver tumor tissue from sampling region 4. Subset meaning: tumor region T4, right-lateral pole. The receptors were sampled from a man between 35 and 55 years old with primary liver carcinoma and hepatitis B virus infection.

V is TRBV4-1 and J is TRBJ1-4; maybe TRBD1 (6 bases). Trimming shortened V by 9 bases and J by 7 bases, and 24 bases separated the two germline ends. Germline lookup yields CDR1 MGHRA and CDR2 YSYEKL. The CDR3 is made up of 16 amino acids. The CDR3 sequence is CARGQDRGRGGEKLFF. The CDR3 region has the DNA TGCGCCAGAGGCCAAGACCGAGGCAGGGGAGGTGAAAAACTGTTTTTT.

Of note for this clonotype: The junction shows a germline mismatch at one end, possibly a read error. V usage is TRBV11-2 and J usage is TRBJ2-1; 9 bases fit TRBD2. Germline V lookup: CDR1 SGHAT, CDR2 FQNNGV. CDR3 length equals 16 residues. CDR3 nucleotide sequence: TGTGCCAGCAGCTTAGGGCCCCTAGCGGGAATGAATGAGCGGTTCTTC. Encoded protein: CASSLGPLAGMNERFF.

This clonotype has just a few counts. The chain couples TRBV7-8 to TRBJ1-2; D unresolved. Germline assignment: CDR1 SGHVS and CDR2 FQNEAQ. Deletions cut 0 bases from V and 0 bases from J, with 14 bases between. This CDR3 has 17 residues. The CDR3 nucleotides read TGTGCCAGCAGCTTAGCGTCTACTAGGATCGCTAACTATGGCTACACCTTC. Translated, it gives CASSLASTRIANYGYTF.